This T cell receptor beta chain was found in a study of regulatory T cells in long-lasting Graves disease. Study-wide results and caveats: There was favoring of TRBV28, TRBJ1-2 and TRBJ2-5 in persistent disease.

Time point specified: newly diagnosed GD, antithyroid drugs for less than 3 months. PBMC RNA was the source of the TCR library. An endocrinology department in Xi'an, China, recruited the patients. Looked up from germline, CDR1 is MNHEY and CDR2 is SVGEGT. Trimming pared 0 bases from V and 1 base from J, leaving 3 bases between. There are 13 residues in the CDR3. This clonotype was detected many times. Its specificity is not known. In building TCR beta libraries, iRepertoire HTBI primers were used together with Arm-PCR of CDR3 regions. Via MiXCR, TCRdb re-called the multiplex PCR reads, giving one row per CDR3 protein. The sample has under 700,000 distinct CDR3 sequences, more than 15% seen once; the top ten hold around 25%. These same data were also listed under a study on T cells in Graves' hyperthyroidism and ophthalmopathy. That study adds: Any patient presenting with uncontrolled infection, other autoimmune disease, pregnancy or lactation was left out. Based on clinical symptoms, serum thyroxine and TRAb, thyroid ultrasound and orbital computed tomography, diagnoses were reached.

Sequenced here: peripheral blood mononuclear cells (PBMCs), sampled at new diagnosis, from a patient treated with antithyroid drugs. The source of this sequence is a middle-aged woman with Graves disease. The J gene is TRBJ1-2, the V gene TRBV6-2 or TRBV6-3; D is undetermined. The CDR3 spells CASSYSLNYGYTF. CDR3 nucleotides: TGTGCCAGCAGTTACTCGCTTAACTATGGCTACACCTTC.